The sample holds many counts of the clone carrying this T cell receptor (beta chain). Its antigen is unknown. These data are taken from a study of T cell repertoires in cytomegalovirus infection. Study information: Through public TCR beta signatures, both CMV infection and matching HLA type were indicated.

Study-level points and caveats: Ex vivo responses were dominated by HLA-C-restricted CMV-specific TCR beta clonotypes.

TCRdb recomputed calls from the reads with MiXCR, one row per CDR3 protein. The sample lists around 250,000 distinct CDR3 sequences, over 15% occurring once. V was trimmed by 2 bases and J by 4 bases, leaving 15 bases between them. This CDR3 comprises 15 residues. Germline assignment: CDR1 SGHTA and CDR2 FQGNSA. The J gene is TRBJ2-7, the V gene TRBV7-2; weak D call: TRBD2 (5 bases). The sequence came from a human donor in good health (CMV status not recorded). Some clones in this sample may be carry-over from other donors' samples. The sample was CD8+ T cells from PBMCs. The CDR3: CASSLLRASGYEQYF. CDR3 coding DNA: TGTGCCAGCAGCTTACTCCGGGCCTCGGGGTACGAGCAGTACTTC.